These 3 T cell receptor beta chains originate from one sample sequenced in a study of T-cell reconstitution after alpha-beta-depleted transplantation in children. Preparation of the TCRbeta library involved a method that used unique molecular identifiers. TCRdb redid the calling of the PCR reads with MiXCR, one entry per CDR3 protein. The sample holds about 460,000 distinct CDR3 sequences, over 9.5% seen once. Sequencing used PBMCs, obtained before TCRalphabeta/CD19-depleted stem cell transplant. These receptors all come from a child younger than 10 with inherited bone marrow failure, due to receive a stem cell transplant.

This clonotype has at least ten counts. The chain joins TRBV12-3 or TRBV12-4 to TRBJ2-5, with a weak D call TRBD2 (6 bases). This CDR3 comprises 15 residues. The germline V and J ends were trimmed by 5 bases and 6 bases, with 19 bases remaining between them. CDR3 in amino acids: CASSSLTSPPKTQYF. CDR3 bases: TGTGCCAGCAGTAGCCTCACTAGCCCACCAAAGACCCAGTACTTC.

This clonotype appeared once. Just one base apart from a much larger clone, this may be a read error. The CDR3 does not end in the conserved phenylalanine or tryptophan, so this is likely a read error. This sequence joins TRBV20-1 and TRBJ2-7, with TRBD1 matching 8 bases. CDR1 DFQATT and CDR2 SNEGSKA come from the germline V gene (reference sequence). V lost 0 bases, J lost 4 bases, and 5 bases stayed unmatched. The CDR3 has 14 amino acids. CDR3 residues: CSARDPRTGYEQYC. In nucleotides, the CDR3 is TGCAGTGCTAGAGATCCCAGGACAGGGTACGAGCAGTACTGC.

With regard to this clonotype: Given the absence of the conserved phenylalanine or tryptophan at the CDR3 end, a read error is likely. The genes are TRBV20-1 and TRBJ2-7; D uncertain. Germline V gene data show CDR1 as DFQATT and CDR2 as SNEGSKA (reference sequence). This CDR3 spans 13 amino acids. Trimming shortened V by 2 bases and J by 10 bases, and 18 bases separated the two germline ends. The CDR3 DNA sequence: TGCAGTGCTAGACCTCCTCCCGGCCCACCCCAGTACTTG. Translation gives CSARPPPGPPQYL.